This T cell receptor beta chain was captured in a study of blood T cell repertoires in COVID-19. Overall study: T cells, B-cell-depleted T cells, or PBMCs provided the cDNA or gDNA that served as material.

In the original analysis: Reference gene primer amplification yielded estimated nucleated cell counts. This table comes from immunoSEQ multiplex PCR, and its TCRdb copy is limited to in-frame clones, with some not included. V and J calls and clone size are given by that table; D and trimming were obtained from the DNA. The table records a few hundred thousand clones, 88% of them present only once. The V segment lost 1 base and the J segment 5 bases; nucleotides outside the gene matches: 5. The CDR3 spans 15 residues. In germline, CDR1 is SGHRS, CDR2 YFSETQ. Cohorts were assigned according to the clinical history that participants reported. Among Cohort 3 donors, those recovered had two negative PCRs, clearance, or symptom resolution.

The sample taken for sequencing was PBMCs or T cells enriched from blood (not recorded which). V is TRBV5-1 and J is TRBJ2-3; 9 bases map to TRBD2. The TCR comes from a woman aged 25 to 39 who had recovered from COVID-19. CDR3 DNA sequence: TGCGCCAGCAGCTTGAGGGTAGCGGGAGAAGATACGCAGTATTTT. Translating gives CASSLRVAGEDTQYF.